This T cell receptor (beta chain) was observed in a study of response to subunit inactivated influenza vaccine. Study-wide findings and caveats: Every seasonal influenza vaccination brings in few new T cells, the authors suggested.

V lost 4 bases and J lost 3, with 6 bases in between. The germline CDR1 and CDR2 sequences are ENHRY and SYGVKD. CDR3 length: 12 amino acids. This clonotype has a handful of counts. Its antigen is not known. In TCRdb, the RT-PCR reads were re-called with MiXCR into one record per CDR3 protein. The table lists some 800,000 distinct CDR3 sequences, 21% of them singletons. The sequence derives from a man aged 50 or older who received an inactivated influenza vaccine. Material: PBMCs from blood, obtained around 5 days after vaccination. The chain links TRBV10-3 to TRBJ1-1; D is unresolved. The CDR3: CAISADYTEAFF. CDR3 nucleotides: TGTGCCATCAGTGCGGATTACACTGAAGCTTTCTTT.